This passage covers 17 T cell receptor beta chains from one sample sequenced in a study of blood T cell repertoires in COVID-19. This table comes from immunoSEQ multiplex PCR, and its TCRdb copy is limited to in-frame clones, with some not included. This sample has tens of thousands of clones, with almost 85% found just once. The sequencing input was peripheral blood. Receptors were obtained from a man aged 65-85 years with acute or convalescent COVID-19.

The chain recombines TRBV7-3 with TRBJ2-7; no firm D call. CDR1 and CDR2 (germline): SGHTA, FQGTGA. V shed 3 bases and J shed 1 base, with 7 bases lying between them. The CDR3 spans 13 residues. The CDR3 spells CASSLHGSYEQYF. The CDR3, as DNA: TGTGCCAGCAGCTTGCACGGTTCCTACGAGCAGTACTTC.

A single count supports this clone. The chain has TRBV7-2 and TRBJ2-5; TRBD2 matches at 8 bases. The CDR3 is 14 amino acids. The junction had 8 bases not matched to a gene; V was cut back by 6 bases and J by 5 bases. The germline V gene has CDR1 SGHTA and CDR2 FQGNSA. CDR3: CASSFRGGGETQYF. The CDR3 DNA follows: TGTGCCAGCAGTTTCCGGGGGGGCGGTGAGACCCAGTACTTC. Full variable domain (remainder filled in from reference TRBV7-2 and TRBJ2-5): GAGVSQSPSNKVTEKGKDVELRCDPISGHTALYWYRQSLGQGLEFLIYFQGNSAPDKSGLPSDRFSAERTGGSVSTLTIQRTQQEDSAVYLCASSFRGGGETQYFGPGTRLLVL.

This chain connects TRBV5-1 to TRBJ2-2, with 11 bases identical to TRBD2. After removal of 4 bases from V and 4 bases from J, the junction contained 6 bases not matched to a gene. Germline V gene data show CDR1 as SGHRS and CDR2 as YFSETQ. The CDR3 sequence is 16 residues long. The CDR3 nucleotides are TGCGCCAGCAGCGATACTAGCGGGAGAGGCACCGGGGAGCTGTTTTTT. It specifies CASSDTSGRGTGELFF.

The chain uses TRBV12-3 or TRBV12-4 and TRBJ2-5; the D is unclear. Between the trimmed V and J ends, which lost 3 bases and 3 bases, there was a span of 5 bases. This CDR3 has 12 residues. The CDR3 DNA reads TGTGCCAGCAGTTTTAACAAAGAGACCCAGTACTTC. This encodes CASSFNKETQYF.

The chain recombines TRBV3-1 (or the pseudogene TRBV3-2) with TRBJ2-3; D gene uncertain. The CDR3 extends over 12 amino acids. Trimming removed 3 bases from V and 5 bases from J, with 6 bases in between. In germline, CDR1 is LGHDT, CDR2 YNNKEL (reference sequence). The CDR3 DNA is TGTGCCAGCAGCCACGGTGGAGATACGCAGTATTTT. It specifies CASSHGGDTQYF.

The J gene is TRBJ2-4, the V gene TRBV19, with a possible D match to TRBD2 (6 bases). Germline V gives CDR1 LNHDA, CDR2 SQIVND (reference sequence). This CDR3 contains 15 residues. The V end was cut by 7 bases, the J end by 0 bases, with 13 bases between. The CDR3 loop is CASTEGGLAKNIQYF. Here the CDR3 DNA reads TGTGCCAGTACCGAGGGAGGATTAGCCAAAAACATTCAGTACTTC. The variable domain in full, completed from reference TRBV19 and TRBJ2-4, reads DGGITQSPKYLFRKEGQNVTLSCEQNLNHDAMYWYRQDPGQGLRLIYYSQIVNDFQKGDIAEGYSVSREKKESFPLTVTSAQKNPTAFYLCASTEGGLAKNIQYFGAGTRLSVL.

The genes are TRBV2 and TRBJ1-5; a weak D match, TRBD1 (5 bases). Germline CDR1 and CDR2: SNHLY and FYNNEI. The CDR3 is 14 amino acids. Trimming took 3 bases from V and 2 from J, leaving 8 bases between them. This CDR3 reads CASSEQGGNQPQHF. The CDR3 DNA is TGTGCCAGCAGTGAGCAGGGTGGCAATCAGCCCCAGCATTTT.

The chain is built from TRBV20-1 and TRBJ1-1, with 7 bases aligning to TRBD1. CDR3 size: 11 residues. Germline assignment: CDR1 DFQATT and CDR2 SNEGSKA (reference sequence). Germline trimming cut 5 bases from V and 5 bases from J; bases unmatched to any gene: 2. The CDR3 DNA is TGCAGTGCTCCACAGGGGACTGAAGCTTTCTTT. This sequence encodes CSAPQGTEAFF.

This chain joins TRBV6-1 and TRBJ2-1; 8 bases map to TRBD2. This CDR3 comprises 16 residues. V was clipped by 1 base and J by 7 bases; unmatched bases: 9. The germline V gene encodes CDR1 MNHNS and CDR2 SASEGT. CDR3 coding DNA: TGTGCCAGCAGTGAAGGCCCGGGAGGGTACGGAAATGAGCAGTTCTTC. This encodes CASSEGPGGYGNEQFF.

V is TRBV29-1 and J is TRBJ1-2; perhaps TRBD1 as D (5 bases). Per germline, CDR1 SQVTM and CDR2 ANQGSEA. This CDR3 is built from 11 residues. V was trimmed by 0 bases and J by 14 bases, leaving 13 bases between them. The CDR3 region has the DNA TGCAGCGTTGAAGAGTTCAGGGAAGTAACCTTC. Its translation is CSVEEFREVTF.

This chain links TRBV5-1 with TRBJ2-1, with D perhaps TRBD2 (5 bases). V was trimmed by 0 bases and J by 0 bases, leaving 7 bases between them. This CDR3 region has 15 residues. Germline CDR1 and CDR2: SGHRS and YFSETQ. The CDR3 DNA reads as TGCGCCAGCAGCTTGGTTGGGAGCTCCTACAATGAGCAGTTCTTC. This translates into CASSLVGSSYNEQFF.

This clone has a single count. V usage is TRBV27 and J usage is TRBJ1-1, with D tentatively TRBD1 (6 bases). Germline V CDR1 and CDR2: MNHEY, SMNVEV (reference sequence). This CDR3 is built from 14 residues. V lost 3 bases, J lost 0 bases, and 8 bases lay in between. CDR3 region: CASSLDSLNTEAFF. Written as DNA, the CDR3 is TGTGCCAGCAGTTTGGACAGCTTGAACACTGAAGCTTTCTTT.

In the case of this clone: The junction departs from germline at one end; a sequencing error may be responsible. The chain carries TRBV4-1 and TRBJ1-4, with 12 nucleotides matching TRBD1. This CDR3 has 20 amino acids. Germline V gene data show CDR1 as MGHRA and CDR2 as YSYEKL. This chain's CDR3 is CASSEEPGTGGANSNEKLFF. The CDR3 DNA is TGCGCCAGCAGCGAAGAACCCGGGACAGGGGGCGCGAACTCTAATGAAAAACTGTTTTTT.

The chain recombines TRBV6-6 with TRBJ1-1; tentative D call: TRBD1 (5 bases). This CDR3 is 15 amino acids long. The V and J ends lost 0 bases and 0 bases respectively, with 8 bases between them. Germline CDR1 reads MNHNY; CDR2 reads SVGAGI (reference sequence). CDR3 loop: CASSYSGGMNTEAFF. For the CDR3, the DNA is TGTGCCAGCAGTTACTCGGGGGGAATGAACACTGAAGCTTTCTTT.

About this clone: Sequence at one end of the junction differs from germline and may be a read error. The genes are TRBV19 and TRBJ2-1; 8 nucleotides match TRBD1. The CDR3 sequence is 12 residues long. The V gene's germline CDR1 is LNHDA and CDR2 SQIVND (reference sequence). The CDR3 DNA reads TGTGCCAGTAGTATACGGGGGACAGGTCTAGTCTTC. Amino acid sequence: CASSIRGTGLVF.

This chain uses TRBV18 with TRBJ2-5; 7 positions match TRBD1. The CDR3 extends over 15 amino acids. Germline V lookup: CDR1 KGHSH, CDR2 LQKENI. V was pared by 6 bases and J by 1 base, with 8 bases of the junction left unmatched. This CDR3 is CASSSQGMSQETQYF. Here the CDR3 DNA reads TGTGCCAGCTCGTCACAGGGGATGTCCCAAGAGACCCAGTACTTC.

The rearrangement uses TRBV5-1 and TRBJ2-2, with 10 bases identical to TRBD1. CDR1 SGHRS and CDR2 YFSETQ come from the germline V gene. This CDR3 region has 16 residues. The V segment lost 4 bases and the J segment 5 bases; nucleotides outside the gene matches: 8. CDR3 sequence reads: CASSIGDRGSTGELFF. CDR3 DNA sequence: TGCGCCAGCAGCATAGGGGACAGGGGTTCGACCGGGGAGCTGTTTTTT.